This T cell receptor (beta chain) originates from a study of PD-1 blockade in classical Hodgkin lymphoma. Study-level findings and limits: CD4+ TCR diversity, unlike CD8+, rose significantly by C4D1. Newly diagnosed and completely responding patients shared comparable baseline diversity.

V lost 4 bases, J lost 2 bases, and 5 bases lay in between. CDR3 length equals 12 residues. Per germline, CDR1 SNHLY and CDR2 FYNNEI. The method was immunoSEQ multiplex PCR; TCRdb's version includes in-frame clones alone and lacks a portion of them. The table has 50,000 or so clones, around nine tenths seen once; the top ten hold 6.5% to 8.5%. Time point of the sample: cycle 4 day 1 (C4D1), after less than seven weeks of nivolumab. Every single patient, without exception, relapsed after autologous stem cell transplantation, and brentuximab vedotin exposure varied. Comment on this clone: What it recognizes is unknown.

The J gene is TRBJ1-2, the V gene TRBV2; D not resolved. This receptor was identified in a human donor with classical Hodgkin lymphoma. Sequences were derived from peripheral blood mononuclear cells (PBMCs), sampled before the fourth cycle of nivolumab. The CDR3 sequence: CASSVKNYGYTF. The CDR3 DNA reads TGTGCCAGCAGTGTCAAGAACTATGGCTACACCTTC.